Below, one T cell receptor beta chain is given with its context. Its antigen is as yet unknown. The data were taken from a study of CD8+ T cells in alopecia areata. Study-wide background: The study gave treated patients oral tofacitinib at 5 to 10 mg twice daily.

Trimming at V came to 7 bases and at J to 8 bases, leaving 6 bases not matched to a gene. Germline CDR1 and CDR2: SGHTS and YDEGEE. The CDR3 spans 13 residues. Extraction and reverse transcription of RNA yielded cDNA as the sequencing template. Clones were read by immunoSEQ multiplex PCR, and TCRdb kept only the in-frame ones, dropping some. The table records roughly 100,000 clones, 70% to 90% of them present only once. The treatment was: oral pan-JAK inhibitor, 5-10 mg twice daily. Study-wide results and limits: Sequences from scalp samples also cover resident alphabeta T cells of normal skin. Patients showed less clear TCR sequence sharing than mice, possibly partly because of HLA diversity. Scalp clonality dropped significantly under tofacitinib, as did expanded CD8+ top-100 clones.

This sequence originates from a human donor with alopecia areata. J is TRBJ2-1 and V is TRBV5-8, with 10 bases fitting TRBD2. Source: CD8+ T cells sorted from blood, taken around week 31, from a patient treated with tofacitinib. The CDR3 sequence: CASVERGGDEQFF. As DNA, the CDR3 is TGTGCCAGCGTGGAGCGGGGGGGCGATGAGCAGTTCTTC.